This TCR beta chain stems from a study of regulatory T cells in long-lasting Graves disease (dated by TCRdb to about 2021). Regarding the research as a whole: Patients with newly diagnosed Graves' disease had been on antithyroid drugs for under 3 months. Persistent Graves' disease patients were compared with newly diagnosed Graves' disease patients by peripheral blood TCR sequencing and RNA sequencing. The study took place in China and was registered as a clinical trial. A total of about 33 samples were covered by TCR sequencing, comprising 13 persistent and around 20 newly diagnosed Graves' disease patients. What the research found in general, with its limitations: Persistent disease showed preferential use of TRBV28, TRBJ1-2 and TRBJ2-5, whereas newly diagnosed disease favored TRBV20-1 and TRBJ2-1. Compared with newly diagnosed patients, persistent Graves' disease patients had lower TCR Shannon entropy and fewer highly expanded clones, which suggests clonal expansion. Sequencing and analysis were restricted to the TCR beta chain. Patients with persistent disease shared more public clonotypes (approximately 2,500) than newly diagnosed patients did (about 970). The authors noted that the small sample size was a limitation that may lower accuracy. The study examined only peripheral blood because the primary lesion, thyroid tissue, could not be accessed.

Library preparation was by multiplex PCR. The sequencer listed for this sample is Illumina HiSeq 4000. iRepertoire HTBI primers and Arm-PCR amplification of CDR3 regions were used to construct TCR beta libraries. Gel purification was performed on PCR products prior to sequencing. Per the original workflow: Gene usage analysis of CDR3 amino acid clonotypes relied on the 55 to 80 TRBV and 15 or so TRBJ segments identified across samples. COPE and FqMerger were used to merge the filtered high-quality paired reads into contigs. Contigs were aligned with BLAST to IMGT TRBV, TRBD and TRBJ reference genes, and CDR3 was defined per IMGT. Any clonotype with a frequency above 0.1% was counted as a highly expanded clone. Shannon entropy served as the measure of repertoire diversity, while the Gini coefficient captured V-J evenness. Public clonotypes were defined as clonotypes shared by more than one individual. Clones were called with MiXCR by TCRdb after fastp trimmed the public reads at Q25, and only in-frame beta chains were retained. Merged by CDR3 protein, the rows form single entries marked with the most common genes and DNA. In this record, the V and J calls reflect TCRdb's handling and not the investigators' own analysis. The sample table records 400,000 to 500,000 distinct CDR3 sequences; around 15% of these occur just once. Approximately 19% of the sample goes to the ten largest clones.

This clonotype came up a few times. Its antigen remains unidentified. No base qualities exist here, and no much larger clone lies one base off it. The sample's time point label, in plain terms: newly diagnosed GD, antithyroid drugs for less than 3 months. For both TCR sequencing and RNA sequencing, RNA was extracted from PBMCs in TRIzol. Graves' disease was diagnosed according to American Thyroid Association guidelines. Patients were recruited from an endocrinology department in Xi'an, China. Each patient gave approximately 10 milliliters of peripheral blood, collected in an EDTA anticoagulant tube. Ficoll Paque Plus density gradient separation was used to isolate PBMCs, and no further T cell sorting was performed. An Agilent 2100 Bioanalyzer and agarose gel were used to check RNA quality, while a NanoDrop 2000 measured RNA concentration. The CDR3 spans 16 residues, from the cysteine through the phenylalanine. Of all the DNA, just the CDR3 is kept, 48 bases in frame from base 1. V is cut by 0 bases and J by 3 bases, and the space between the germline ends is 14 bases. CDR1 and CDR2 (MGHDK, SYGVNS) derive from the germline V gene.

These data were likewise used in another study, on T cells in Graves' hyperthyroidism and ophthalmopathy. The other study reports the following: Graves' hyperthyroidism was defined as stable when no progression to ophthalmopathy occurred over 18 months of follow-up. The hyperthyroidism patients were between 18 and 65 years old and newly diagnosed, with a disease duration of less than 2 months. Exclusion was applied to patients with uncontrolled infections, other autoimmune diseases, pregnancy or lactation. Diagnoses were established on the basis of clinical symptoms, serum thyroxine and TRAb, thyroid ultrasound, and orbital computed tomography. The TCR CDR3 was subjected to a first round of RT-PCR using the HTBI primer set and the Qiagen OneStep RT-PCR kit. Most expanded thyroid clonotypes (frequency above 0.001) were also detected in blood, a finding suggesting that blood repertoires may reflect thyroid immune responses. In cross-validation, a model built on a 13 V-J signature told ophthalmopathy apart from stable hyperthyroidism with over 85% sensitivity and 81% to 82% specificity, and in testing the same model reached 80%/75%. During validation, the model predicted progression to ophthalmopathy a median of around 7 months ahead of onset, with 70.59% sensitivity and 72% to 80% specificity. A discovery cohort of about a hundred patients, roughly 45 with Graves' ophthalmopathy and roughly 59 with stable Graves' hyperthyroidism, was used to find distinguishing TCR V-J signatures. Prospective prediction of ophthalmopathy was tested in an independent validation cohort of under 20 hyperthyroidism patients and 17 patients who later progressed to ophthalmopathy. The 100 or so discovery patients were divided at random into training and test sets in a 7:3 ratio. In addition, the study compared T-cell repertoires in thyroid tissue and in blood from roughly 6 Graves' hyperthyroidism patients. After sampling, hyperthyroidism patients received methimazole starting at 30 mg daily, and ophthalmopathy patients received high-dose intravenous methylprednisolone. Libraries were constructed in a second round of multiplex PCR, after which size selection and purification were performed. Sequencing of the libraries was done on an Illumina HiSeq2000 using paired-end 100 bp reads. SOAPnuke was used to process the raw data, removing reads that contained adapters or uncalled bases, had a mean Phred below 15, or lacked an exact match to the constant primer or identifier. COPE v1.2.5 was used to merge high-quality paired reads, and clonotypes were defined as unique nucleotide sequences. Clonotypes were aligned to IMGT TRBV, TRBD and TRBJ reference segments using MiTCR v1.1. Only V-J combinations with frequency above 0.0001, covering 99.2% of repertoires, were analysed. The TCS score was defined as F50 (clonal expansion) divided by E x V (chaos), with BLOSUM62-based TCRdist calculated between CDR3 peptides within each V-J. Welch's t-statistics and random forest reduced some 510 V-J features to about 12, which were used in a naive Bayes classifier (R e1071). Sample size was not statistically predetermined, and investigators were not blinded to group allocation. TCR Vbeta CDR3 sequencing of some 140 peripheral blood samples (around 45 ophthalmopathy, some 75 hyperthyroidism and approximately 17 progressor patients) is reported in the paper.

Source: peripheral blood mononuclear cells (PBMCs), taken at new diagnosis, from a patient treated with antithyroid drugs. This chain is built from TRBV25-1 and TRBJ1-2; the D segment cannot be called with confidence. This receptor was obtained from a woman in her fifties or sixties with Graves disease. Donor details come from another sample of the same person, matched by shared clones. CDR3 region: CASSEYGVLSDYGYTF. The sequence in DNA is TGTGCCAGCAGTGAATATGGGGTGCTGAGCGACTATGGCTACACCTTC.